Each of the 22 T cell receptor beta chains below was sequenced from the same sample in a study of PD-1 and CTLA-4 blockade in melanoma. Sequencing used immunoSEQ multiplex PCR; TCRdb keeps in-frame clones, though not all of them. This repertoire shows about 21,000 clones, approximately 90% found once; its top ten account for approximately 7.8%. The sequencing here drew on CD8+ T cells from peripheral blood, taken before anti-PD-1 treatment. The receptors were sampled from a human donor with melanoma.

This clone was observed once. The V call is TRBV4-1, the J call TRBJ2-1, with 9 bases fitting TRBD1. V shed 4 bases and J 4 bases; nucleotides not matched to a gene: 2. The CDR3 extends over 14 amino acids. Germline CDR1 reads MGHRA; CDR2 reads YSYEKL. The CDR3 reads CASSRTGDYNEQFF. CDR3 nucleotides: TGCGCCAGCAGCCGGACAGGGGATTACAATGAGCAGTTCTTC.

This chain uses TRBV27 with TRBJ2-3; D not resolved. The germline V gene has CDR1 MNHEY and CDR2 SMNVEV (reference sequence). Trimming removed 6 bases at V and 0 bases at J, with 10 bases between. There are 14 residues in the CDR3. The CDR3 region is CASRTNPSTDTQYF. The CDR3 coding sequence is TGTGCCAGCAGGACCAACCCCAGCACAGATACGCAGTATTTT.

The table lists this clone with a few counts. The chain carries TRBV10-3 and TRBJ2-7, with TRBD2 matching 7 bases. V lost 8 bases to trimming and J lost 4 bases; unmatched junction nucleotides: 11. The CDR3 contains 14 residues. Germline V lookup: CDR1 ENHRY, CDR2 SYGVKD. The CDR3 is CAIGREAWGYEQYF. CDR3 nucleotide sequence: TGTGCCATCGGGAGGGAAGCTTGGGGTTACGAGCAGTACTTC.

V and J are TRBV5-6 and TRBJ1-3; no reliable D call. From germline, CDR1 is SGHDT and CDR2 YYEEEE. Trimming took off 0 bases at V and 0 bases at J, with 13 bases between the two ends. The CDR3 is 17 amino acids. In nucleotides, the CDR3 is TGTGCCAGCAGCTTGGGTGAAGGGATGAGCTCTGGAAACACCATATATTTT. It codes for CASSLGEGMSSGNTIYF.

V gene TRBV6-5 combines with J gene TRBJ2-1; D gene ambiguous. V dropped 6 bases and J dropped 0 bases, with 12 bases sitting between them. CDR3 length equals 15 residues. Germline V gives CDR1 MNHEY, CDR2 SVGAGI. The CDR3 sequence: CASSPDIRSYNEQFF. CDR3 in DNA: TGTGCCAGCAGCCCCGACATCCGCTCCTACAATGAGCAGTTCTTC.

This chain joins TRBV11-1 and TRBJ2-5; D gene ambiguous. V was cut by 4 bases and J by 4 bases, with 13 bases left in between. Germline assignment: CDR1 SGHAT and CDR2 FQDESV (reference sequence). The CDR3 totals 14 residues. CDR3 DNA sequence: TGTGCCAGCAGCTCTGATCTCCTAGGAGAGACCCAGTACTTC. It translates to CASSSDLLGETQYF.

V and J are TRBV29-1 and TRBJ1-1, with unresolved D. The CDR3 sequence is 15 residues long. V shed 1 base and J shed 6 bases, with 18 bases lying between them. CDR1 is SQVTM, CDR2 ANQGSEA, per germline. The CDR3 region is CSVEVWLPRRSEAFF. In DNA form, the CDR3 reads TGCAGCGTTGAAGTGTGGCTCCCTCGGAGGTCTGAAGCTTTCTTT.

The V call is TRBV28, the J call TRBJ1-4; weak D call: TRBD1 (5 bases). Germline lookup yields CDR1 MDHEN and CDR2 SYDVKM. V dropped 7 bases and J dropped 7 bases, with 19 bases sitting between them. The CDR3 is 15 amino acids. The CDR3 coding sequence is TGTGCCAGCACCAAACTCAGGGATCTCAGTGAAAAACTGTTTTTT. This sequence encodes CASTKLRDLSEKLFF.

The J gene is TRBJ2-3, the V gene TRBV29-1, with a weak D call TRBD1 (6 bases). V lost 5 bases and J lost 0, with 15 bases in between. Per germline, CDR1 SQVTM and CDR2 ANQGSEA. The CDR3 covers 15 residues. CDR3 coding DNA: TGCAGCGTTCCCCCAGGGGACCCTAGCACAGATACGCAGTATTTT. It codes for CSVPPGDPSTDTQYF.

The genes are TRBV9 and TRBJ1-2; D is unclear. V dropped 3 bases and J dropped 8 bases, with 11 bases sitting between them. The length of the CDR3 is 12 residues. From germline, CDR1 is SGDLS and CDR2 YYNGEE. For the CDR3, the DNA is TGTGCCAGCAGCGCCAGAAGCGGAGGCTACACCTTC. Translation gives CASSARSGGYTF.

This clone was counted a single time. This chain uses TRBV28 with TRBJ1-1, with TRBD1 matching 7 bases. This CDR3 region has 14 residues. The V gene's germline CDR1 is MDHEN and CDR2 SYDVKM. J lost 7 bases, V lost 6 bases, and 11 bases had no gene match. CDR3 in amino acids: CASSPRQGWNEAFF. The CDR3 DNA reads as TGTGCCAGCAGCCCGAGACAGGGCTGGAATGAAGCTTTCTTT.

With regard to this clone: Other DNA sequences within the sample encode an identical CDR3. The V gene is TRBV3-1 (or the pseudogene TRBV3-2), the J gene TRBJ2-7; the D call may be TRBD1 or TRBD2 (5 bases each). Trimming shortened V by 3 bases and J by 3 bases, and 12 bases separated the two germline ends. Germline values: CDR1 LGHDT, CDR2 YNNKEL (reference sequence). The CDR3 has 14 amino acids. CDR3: CASSHRDRDYEQYF. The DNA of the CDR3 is TGTGCCAGCAGCCACCGGGACCGAGACTACGAGCAGTACTTC.

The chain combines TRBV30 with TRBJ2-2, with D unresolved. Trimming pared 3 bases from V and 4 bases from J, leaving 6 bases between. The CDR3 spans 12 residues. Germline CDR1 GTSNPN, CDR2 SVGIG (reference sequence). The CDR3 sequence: CAWSPGTGELFF. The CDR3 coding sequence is TGTGCCTGGAGCCCGGGCACCGGGGAGCTGTTTTTT.

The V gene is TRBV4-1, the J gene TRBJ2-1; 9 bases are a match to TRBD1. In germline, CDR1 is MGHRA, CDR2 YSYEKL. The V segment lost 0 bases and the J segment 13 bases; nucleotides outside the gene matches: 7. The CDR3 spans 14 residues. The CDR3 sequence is CASSQDQPGQGQFF. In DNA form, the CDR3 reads TGCGCCAGCAGCCAAGATCAGCCGGGACAGGGACAGTTCTTC.

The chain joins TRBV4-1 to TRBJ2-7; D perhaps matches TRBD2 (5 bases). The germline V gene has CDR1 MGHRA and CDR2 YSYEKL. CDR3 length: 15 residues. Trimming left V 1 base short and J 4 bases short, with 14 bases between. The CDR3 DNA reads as TGCGCCAGCAGCCAAGCACTAGAGGGATCTTACGAGCAGTACTTC. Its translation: CASSQALEGSYEQYF.

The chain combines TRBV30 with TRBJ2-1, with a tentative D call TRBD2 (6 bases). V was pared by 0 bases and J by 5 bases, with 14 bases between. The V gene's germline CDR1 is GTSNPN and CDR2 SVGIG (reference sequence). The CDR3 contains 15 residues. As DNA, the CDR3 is TGTGCCTGGAGTGTAGGCTTGGGAGGCGACAATGAGCAGTTCTTC. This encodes CAWSVGLGGDNEQFF.

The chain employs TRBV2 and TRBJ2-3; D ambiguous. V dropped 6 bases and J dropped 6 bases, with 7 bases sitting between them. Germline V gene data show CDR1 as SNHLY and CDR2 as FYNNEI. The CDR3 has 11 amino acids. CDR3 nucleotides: TGTGCCAGCAGCTCCGGGGATACGCAGTATTTT. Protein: CASSSGDTQYF. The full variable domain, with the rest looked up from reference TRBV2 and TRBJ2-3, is EPEVTQTPSHQVTQMGQEVILRCVPISNHLYFYWYRQILGQKVEFLVSFYNNEISEKSEIFDDQFSVERPDGSNFTLKIRSTKLEDSAMYFCASSSGDTQYFGPGTRLTVL.

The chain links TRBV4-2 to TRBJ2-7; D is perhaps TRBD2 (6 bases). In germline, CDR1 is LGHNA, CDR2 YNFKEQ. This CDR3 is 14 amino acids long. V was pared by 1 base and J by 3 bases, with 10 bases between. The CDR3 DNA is TGTGCCAGCAGCCAAGCTCGGGACTTCTACGAGCAGTACTTC. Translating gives CASSQARDFYEQYF.

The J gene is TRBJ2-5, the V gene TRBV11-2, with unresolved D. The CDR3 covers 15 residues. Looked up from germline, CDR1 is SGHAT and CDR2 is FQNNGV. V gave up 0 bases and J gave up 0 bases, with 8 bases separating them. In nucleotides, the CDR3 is TGTGCCAGCAGCTTAGATTGGGCTAACCAAGAGACCCAGTACTTC. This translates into CASSLDWANQETQYF.

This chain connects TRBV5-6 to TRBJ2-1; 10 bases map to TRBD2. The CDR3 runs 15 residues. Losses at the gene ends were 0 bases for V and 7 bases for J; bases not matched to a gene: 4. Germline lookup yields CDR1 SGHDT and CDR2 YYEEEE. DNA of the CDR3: TGTGCCAGCAGCTTGGGATCTAGCGGGGGTAATGAGCAGTTCTTC. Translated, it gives CASSLGSSGGNEQFF.

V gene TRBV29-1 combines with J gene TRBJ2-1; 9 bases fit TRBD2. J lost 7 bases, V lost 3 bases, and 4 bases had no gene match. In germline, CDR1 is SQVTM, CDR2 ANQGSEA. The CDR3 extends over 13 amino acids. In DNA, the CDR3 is TGCAGCGTTGATCGGACTAGCGAGAATGAGCAGTTCTTC. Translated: CSVDRTSENEQFF.

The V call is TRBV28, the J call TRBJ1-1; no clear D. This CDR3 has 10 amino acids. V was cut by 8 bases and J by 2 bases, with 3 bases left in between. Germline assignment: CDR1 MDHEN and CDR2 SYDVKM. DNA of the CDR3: TGTGCCAGCCAAAACACTGAAGCTTTCTTT. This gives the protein CASQNTEAFF. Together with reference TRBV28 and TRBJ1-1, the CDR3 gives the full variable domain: DVKVTQSSRYLVKRTGEKVFLECVQDMDHENMFWYRQDPGLGLRLIYFSYDVKMKEKGDIPEGYSVSREKKERFSLILESASTNQTSMYLCASQNTEAFFGQGTRLTVV.